Listed here are 8 T cell receptor beta chains from one sample, sequenced in a study of T cell clonality in common variable immunodeficiency. Study results and caveats: Reportedly, TCR beta sequences from common variable immunodeficiency showed fewer deletions and N-nucleotide insertions.

Method: immunoSEQ multiplex PCR; TCRdb's copy keeps in-frame clones and lacks some. This repertoire holds roughly 13,000 clones, and none appear only once. These receptors' antigens are unknown. The sequenced sample was peripheral blood mononuclear cells. Receptors were obtained from a human donor with common variable immunodeficiency.

The sequenced part of the CDR3 DNA is TGTGCCAGTAGTCCCAAGGTAACAGCTAATCAGCCC. Amino acids: CASSPKVTANQP. The full-length CDR3 reads as CASSPKVTANQPQHF. The genes are TRBV19 and TRBJ1-5; D call uncertain. The read ends 3 residues before the CDR3 terminus; that terminus is restored from the germline J gene. The CDR3 runs to 15 residues. Germline loops: CDR1 LNHDA, CDR2 SQIVND (reference sequence). Trimming pared 5 bases from V and 4 bases from J, leaving 15 bases between.

There are a few counts of this clone. The CDR3 extends 3 residues past the end of the read, so its final part is completed from the germline J gene. The chain has TRBV18 and TRBJ2-1; the match to TRBD2 covers 11 bases. V was pared by 0 bases and J by 0 bases, with 7 bases of the junction left unmatched. The CDR3 is 19 residues long. Per the germline V gene, CDR1 is KGHSH and CDR2 is LQKENI. CDR3 DNA, as far as it was read: TGTGCCAGCTCACCACCGCCTAGCGGGGGGCTTAGCTCCTACAATGAG. As protein: CASSPPPSGGLSSYNE. The whole CDR3 reads CASSPPPSGGLSSYNEQFF.

On this clone: The read terminates 3 residues before the CDR3 end, so the remaining end is supplied by the germline J gene. V is TRBV7-9 and J is TRBJ2-1, with 10 bases matching TRBD1. Germline V lookup: CDR1 SEHNR, CDR2 FQNEAQ (reference sequence). Germline trimming cut 5 bases from V and 3 bases from J; bases unmatched to any gene: 4. The CDR3 loop spans 15 amino acids. The CDR3 here is CASSPGTGDYNEQFF. The part of the CDR3 DNA that was read is TGTGCCAGCAGCCCCGGGACAGGGGACTACAATGAG. The complete variable domain, with remaining parts taken from reference TRBV7-9 and TRBJ2-1, reads DTGVSQNPRHKITKRGQNVTFRCDPISEHNRLYWYRQTLGQGPEFLTYFQNEAQLEKSRLLSDRFSAERPKGSFSTLEIQRTEQGDSAMYLCASSPGTGDYNEQFFGPGTRLTVL.

Notes on this clone: The CDR3 goes on 3 residues after the read ends, and that part is filled in from the germline J gene. The chain has TRBV18 and TRBJ1-6; possible D gene TRBD1, 6 bases. The germline CDR1 and CDR2 sequences are KGHSH and LQKENI. This CDR3 region has 14 residues. V lost 5 bases, J lost 10 bases, and 15 bases lay in between. The CDR3 bases that were read are TGTGCCAGCTCAACAACAGGGTTTCGATCACCC. This gives the protein CASSTTGFRSP. The entire CDR3 protein is CASSTTGFRSPLHF.

Of note for this clone: With the read ending 3 residues before the CDR3 end, the germline J gene is used to fill in that end. The chain is built from TRBV7-6 and TRBJ1-6; D might be TRBD1 (6 bases). The V gene lost 1 base and the J gene lost 7 bases, with 8 bases spanning the gap. Germline CDR1 is SGHVS and CDR2 is FNYEAQ. The CDR3 sequence is 14 residues long. The covered CDR3 bases are TGTGCCAGCAGCTTAGACAGGGACAATTCACCC. Its translation: CASSLDRDNSP. The CDR3 as a whole reads CASSLDRDNSPLHF. The whole variable domain, filled in from reference TRBV7-6 and TRBJ1-6, reads GAGVSQSPRYKVTKRGQDVALRCDPISGHVSLYWYRQALGQGPEFLTYFNYEAQQDKSGLPNDRFSAERPEGSISTLTIQRTEQRDSAMYRCASSLDRDNSPLHFGNGTRLTVT.

Notes on this clone: From the germline J gene comes the end of the CDR3, since the read stops 3 residues before it. The rearrangement joins TRBV5-6 to TRBJ2-1; D may correspond to TRBD1 or TRBD2 (5 bases each). Germline V gene data show CDR1 as SGHDT and CDR2 as YYEEEE. The CDR3 totals 15 residues. The V gene lost 0 bases and the J gene lost 7 bases, with 14 bases spanning the gap. CDR3 amino acids: CASSLAGMKGNEQFF. The sequenced CDR3 bases are TGTGCCAGCAGCTTGGCCGGGATGAAGGGGAATGAG.

Incomplete CDR3 DNA: TGTGCCAGTAGTATAGTGCTCGGCGGGGGAACTAGCACAGATACG. Its translation is CASSIVLGGGTSTDT. The entire CDR3 is CASSIVLGGGTSTDTQYF. The chain couples TRBV19 to TRBJ2-3; TRBD2 agrees at 7 bases. The read ends 3 residues shy of where the CDR3 ends; the end is completed using the germline J gene. V was pared by 1 base and J by 0 bases, with 10 bases of the junction left unmatched. The CDR3 has 18 residues. Per germline, CDR1 LNHDA and CDR2 SQIVND (reference sequence).

This clone has just a few counts. The read gets to within 3 residues of the CDR3 end, and the germline J gene fills in the rest. The chain couples TRBV18 to TRBJ2-3; D is perhaps TRBD1 (6 bases). Trimming left V 3 bases short and J 1 base short, with 17 bases between. Per the germline V gene, CDR1 is KGHSH and CDR2 is LQKENI. There are 17 residues in the CDR3. The CDR3 DNA, read in part, is TGTGCCAGCTCACCCGGACAGCTGCGCCGGGGCACAGATACG. Its protein is CASSPGQLRRGTDT. The entire CDR3 protein is CASSPGQLRRGTDTQYF.